This TCR beta chain was obtained from a study of T cell changes during pregnancy in multiple sclerosis. Using immunoSEQ multiplex PCR, the repertoire was profiled, and TCRdb retains in-frame clones only, with some absent. The sample holds about 40,000 clones, 90% to 95% seen once. The CDR3 covers 15 residues. Germline V gives CDR1 MNHNY, CDR2 SVGAGI (reference sequence). Between the trimmed V and J ends, which lost 5 bases and 4 bases, there was a span of 17 bases. This receptor was obtained from a female donor with multiple sclerosis, enrolled in a pregnancy study. The chain carries TRBV6-6 and TRBJ2-5, with D maybe TRBD1 (6 bases). Sequenced material: CD8+ T cells from peripheral blood mononuclear cells, taken before pregnancy. In DNA form, the CDR3 reads TGTGCCAGCAGTCTGGAAAGCAGGGGTCTAGAGACCCAGTACTTC. This sequence encodes CASSLESRGLETQYF.